The rows below give T cell receptor beta chains drawn from one sample of a study of T cell repertoires in cytomegalovirus infection. TCRdb re-derived calls from the reads in MiXCR, one entry per CDR3 protein. The sample consists of roughly 230,000 distinct CDR3 sequences, 6% to 8% of them appearing once. Sequenced: PBMCs. These receptor sequences come from a human donor in good health (CMV status not recorded). Some clones in this sample may be carry-over from other donors' samples. CDR3s include the opening cysteine and the closing phenylalanine or tryptophan. The order of the fields is J gene, D gene, clone size, V gene, CDR3 DNA, CDR3 protein. The D gene is left open where the match is weak. Some rows have no size entry. The others give once, few or many, or a class for an expanded clone.

>TRBJ2-7|.|many|TRBV7-9
TGTGCCAGCAGCTCCGCGGACCTTGGCCTCGAGCAGTACTTC
CASSSADLGLEQYF
>TRBJ2-5|.|.|TRBV20-1
TGCAGTGCTGCAGAAGGCCAAGAGACCCAGTACTTC
CSAAEGQETQYF
>TRBJ2-2|.|many|TRBV19
TGTGCCAGTAGTATAACAGCTACGAACACCGGGGAGCTGTTTTTT
CASSITATNTGELFF
>TRBJ2-2|.|many|TRBV20-1
TGCAGTGCTAGTGGGGGACGCTCGAACACCGGGGAGCTGTTTTTT
CSASGGRSNTGELFF
>TRBJ1-2|.|many|TRBV11-2
TGTGCCAGCAGCTTAGGCTTTGGCATCCCAGGGTCTGGCTACACCTTC
CASSLGFGIPGSGYTF
>TRBJ1-5|TRBD1|many|TRBV6-5
TGTGCCAGCAGTCGCGCAGGGGGTGGCAATCAGCCCCAGCATTTT
CASSRAGGGNQPQHF
>TRBJ1-5|.|many|TRBV7-9
TGTGCCAGCAGCTTATTCTTAGGGGGGGACGGACAGCCCCAGCATTTT
CASSLFLGGDGQPQHF
>TRBJ1-2|.|few|TRBV29-1
TGCAGCGTTTTCTCTCCGGGTATCGACTATGGCTACACCTTC
CSVFSPGIDYGYTF
>TRBJ1-1|.|many|TRBV11-2
TGTGCCAGCAGCTCCTTCGGTCGGGGTATGGTGGACACTGAAGCTTTCTTT
CASSSFGRGMVDTEAFF
>TRBJ2-7|.|.|TRBV6-4
TGTGCCAGCAGTGAAAGTCTGGGGTCCTACGAGCAGTACTTC
CASSESLGSYEQYF
>TRBJ2-5|TRBD1|.|TRBV29-1
TGCAGCTCTCGGACAGGGAATCGGCAAGAGACCCAGTACTTC
CSSRTGNRQETQYF
>TRBJ1-1|.|many|TRBV6-2/TRBV6-3
TGTGCCAGCAGTTACCCGGACCAGACAGCTTTCTTT
CASSYPDQTAFF